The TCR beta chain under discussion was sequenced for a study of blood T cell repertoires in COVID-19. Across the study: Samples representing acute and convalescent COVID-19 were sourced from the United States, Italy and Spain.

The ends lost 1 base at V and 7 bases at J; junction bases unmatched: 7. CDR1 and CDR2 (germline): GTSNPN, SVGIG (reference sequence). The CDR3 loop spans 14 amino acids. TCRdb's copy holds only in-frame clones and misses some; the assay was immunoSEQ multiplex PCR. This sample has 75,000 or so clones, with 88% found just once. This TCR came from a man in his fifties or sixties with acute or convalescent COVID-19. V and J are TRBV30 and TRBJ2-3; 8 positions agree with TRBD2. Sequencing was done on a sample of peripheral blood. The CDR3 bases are TGTGCCTGGAGTGCTCCCGGGGGGGCCTATACGCAGTATTTT. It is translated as CAWSAPGGAYTQYF.